These 21 T cell receptor beta chains came from one sample sequenced in a study of identical twins (dated by TCRdb to the mid-2010s). To prepare the library, 5' RACE was applied. The instrument given in TCRdb is Illumina HiSeq 2000. TCRdb reprocessing: public reads trimmed at Q25 with fastp, clones called with MiXCR, in-frame beta chains kept. Each record represents a unique CDR3 protein, reported with the most common genes and DNA among its rows. The sample yields around 280,000 distinct CDR3 sequences; around 8.8% were counted once. The ten biggest clones cover over 2% of the sample. The data were also submitted as part of a second study, on yellow fever vaccine responses in identical twins.

Sample: memory (CD45RO+) T cells sorted from blood. Interpreted using the paper, the cell subset or site label stands for: CD45RO+ enriched T cells. The source of these receptors is a woman between 18 and 29 years old in good health.

This clonotype has a count of ten or more. For the CDR3, the DNA is TGTGCCACCAAGTGGCGGGAGACCGGGGAGCTGTTTTTT. This encodes CATKWRETGELFF. V gene TRBV12-3 or TRBV12-4 combines with J gene TRBJ2-2; TRBD2 matches 7 bases. Losses at the gene ends were 10 bases for V and 5 bases for J; bases not matched to a gene: 7. The CDR3 is 13 amino acids.

Many counts were recorded for this clonotype. CDR3 in amino acids: CSAPGLAGAKNIQYF. The CDR3 region has the DNA TGCAGTGCACCCGGACTAGCGGGGGCCAAAAACATTCAGTACTTC. The chain couples TRBV20-1 to TRBJ2-4; TRBD2 agrees at 12 bases. Germline trimming cut 6 bases from V and 1 base from J; bases unmatched to any gene: 4. Per germline, CDR1 DFQATT and CDR2 SNEGSKA (reference sequence). The length of the CDR3 is 15 residues.

V gene TRBV6-5 combines with J gene TRBJ2-1, with 9 bases aligning to TRBD2. After removal of 2 bases from V and 10 bases from J, the junction contained 6 bases not matched to a gene. The V gene's germline CDR1 is MNHEY and CDR2 SVGAGI. The CDR3 covers 14 residues. The CDR3 sequence: CASSYTGLALEQFF. The CDR3 nucleotides read TGTGCCAGCAGTTACACGGGACTAGCATTAGAGCAGTTCTTC.

The CDR3 sequence is CASRHKERTNEKLFF. CDR3 DNA: TGTGCCAGCAGGCATAAAGAACGGACTAATGAAAAACTGTTTTTT. The gene calls are TRBV12-3 or TRBV12-4 and TRBJ1-4; D not resolved. V lost 6 bases, J lost 2 bases, and 13 bases lay in between. CDR3 size: 15 residues.

This clonotype was seen a few times. The chain joins TRBV29-1 to TRBJ2-2, with D tentatively TRBD1 or TRBD2 (5 bases each). Germline loops: CDR1 SQVTM, CDR2 ANQGSEA. CDR3 length equals 14 residues. Trimming pared 7 bases from V and 1 base from J, leaving 13 bases between. CDR3 DNA sequence: TGCAGCGCTGAGCGGACACTGAACACCGGGGAGCTGTTTTTT. It translates to CSAERTLNTGELFF.

The chain couples TRBV20-1 to TRBJ2-5; no reliable D call. There are 12 residues in the CDR3. Trimming took 5 bases from V and 0 from J, leaving 7 bases between them. Germline CDR1 is DFQATT and CDR2 is SNEGSKA (reference sequence). Here the CDR3 reads CSALSNQETQYF. The CDR3 DNA sequence: TGCAGTGCTCTCAGCAACCAAGAGACCCAGTACTTC.

This clonotype was seen at least ten times. V is TRBV7-9 and J is TRBJ2-3; D gene ambiguous. V lost 5 bases and J lost 2, with 5 bases in between. Per germline, CDR1 SEHNR and CDR2 FQNEAQ (reference sequence). This CDR3 has 12 residues. The CDR3 protein is CASSATTDTQYF. CDR3 sequence (DNA): TGTGCCAGCAGCGCAACCACAGATACGCAGTATTTT. The complete variable domain, with remaining parts taken from reference TRBV7-9 and TRBJ2-3, reads DTGVSQNPRHKITKRGQNVTFRCDPISEHNRLYWYRQTLGQGPEFLTYFQNEAQLEKSRLLSDRFSAERPKGSFSTLEIQRTEQGDSAMYLCASSATTDTQYFGPGTRLTVL.

This clonotype was detected ten times or more. The chain combines TRBV24-1 with TRBJ2-1; no clear D gene. The V end was cut by 5 bases, the J end by 9 bases, with 10 bases between. Germline V gene sequence: CDR1 KGHDR, CDR2 SFDVKD. This CDR3 contains 12 residues. This CDR3 is CATSALPGEQFF. The DNA of the CDR3 is TGTGCCACCAGTGCCCTCCCGGGTGAGCAGTTCTTC.

This clonotype came up a few times. This chain links TRBV4-1 with TRBJ2-2; 10 bases are shared with TRBD2. This CDR3 is built from 17 residues. J gave up 4 bases and V 1 base, and 6 bases lay outside the gene matches. Germline V gene sequence: CDR1 MGHRA, CDR2 YSYEKL. As DNA, the CDR3 is TGCGCCAGCAGCCAAGCCGGTAGCGGGAGGCCCACCGGGGAGCTGTTTTTT. It is translated as CASSQAGSGRPTGELFF.

The CDR3 spells CSARWTPRYSTDTQYF. In DNA, the CDR3 is TGCAGTGCTAGGTGGACGCCCCGGTATAGCACAGATACGCAGTATTTT. The V and J genes are TRBV20-1 and TRBJ2-3; D gene uncertain. V was trimmed by 3 bases and J by 0 bases, leaving 16 bases between them. The CDR3 loop spans 16 amino acids. CDR1 and CDR2 from the germline V gene are DFQATT and SNEGSKA (reference sequence).

This clonotype turned up a few times. The gene calls are TRBV7-3 and TRBJ2-1; perhaps TRBD2 as D (5 bases). V was trimmed by 5 bases and J by 5 bases, leaving 16 bases between them. There are 15 residues in the CDR3. In germline, CDR1 is SGHTA, CDR2 FQGTGA. The CDR3 loop is CASSSGRNKHNEQFF. The CDR3 nucleotides read TGTGCCAGCAGCAGCGGTCGAAATAAACACAATGAGCAGTTCTTC.

This sequence joins TRBV20-1 and TRBJ2-5; 8 nucleotides match TRBD2. The germline V gene has CDR1 DFQATT and CDR2 SNEGSKA (reference sequence). The length of the CDR3 is 14 residues. The CDR3 coding sequence is TGCAGGCAAGCCGCGGGAGGCGTCCAAGAGACCCAGTACTTC. This sequence encodes CRQAAGGVQETQYF.

There are many counts of this clonotype. This chain connects TRBV7-9 to TRBJ2-3, with D perhaps matching TRBD1 (6 bases). Looked up from germline, CDR1 is SEHNR and CDR2 is FQNEAQ (reference sequence). V lost 1 base, J lost 1 base, and 15 bases lay in between. The CDR3 is 17 residues long. The CDR3 protein is CASSLDLQGEGTDTQYF. CDR3 DNA: TGTGCCAGCAGCTTAGATTTACAGGGAGAAGGCACAGATACGCAGTATTTT. The variable domain in full, completed from reference TRBV7-9 and TRBJ2-3, reads DTGVSQNPRHKITKRGQNVTFRCDPISEHNRLYWYRQTLGQGPEFLTYFQNEAQLEKSRLLSDRFSAERPKGSFSTLEIQRTEQGDSAMYLCASSLDLQGEGTDTQYFGPGTRLTVL.

This chain joins TRBV20-1 and TRBJ1-3; maybe TRBD1 (5 bases). Trimming cost V 6 bases and J 2 bases, with 14 bases left between them. The CDR3 totals 14 residues. Germline CDR1 DFQATT, CDR2 SNEGSKA (reference sequence). DNA of the CDR3: TGCAGTGCCAGGGAAGGGTCGCCTGGAAACACCATATATTTT. It translates to CSAREGSPGNTIYF.

This clonotype was seen a handful of times. CDR3 sequence (DNA): TGCAGTGCCTCAGGGACGTCGAATCAGCCCCAGCATTTT. Translated: CSASGTSNQPQHF. J is TRBJ1-5 and V is TRBV20-1; D may be TRBD1 (5 bases). Germline V gene lookup returns CDR1 DFQATT and CDR2 SNEGSKA (reference sequence). The CDR3 consists of 13 residues. Deletions cut 6 bases from V and 4 bases from J, with 13 bases between.

This clonotype was seen more than once but under ten times. The rearrangement links TRBV5-1 to TRBJ1-6, with D possibly being TRBD1 (6 bases). The CDR3 runs 17 residues. V was trimmed by 4 bases and J by 6 bases, leaving 20 bases between them. Germline values: CDR1 SGHRS, CDR2 YFSETQ. The CDR3 spells CASSPNTPGTTNSPLHF. The CDR3, as DNA: TGCGCCAGCAGCCCCAATACCCCCGGGACAACTAATTCACCCCTCCACTTT. Drawing the rest from reference TRBV5-1 and TRBJ1-6, the complete variable domain is KAGVTQTPRYLIKTRGQQVTLSCSPISGHRSVSWYQQTPGQGLQFLFEYFSETQRNKGNFPGRFSGRQFSNSRSEMNVSTLELGDSALYLCASSPNTPGTTNSPLHFGNGTRLTVT.

The V gene is TRBV19, the J gene TRBJ2-7; TRBD2 aligns across 7 bases. The germline gives CDR1 LNHDA, CDR2 SQIVND (reference sequence). CDR3 length: 16 residues. Germline trimming cut 5 bases from V and 0 bases from J; bases unmatched to any gene: 10. The CDR3 coding sequence is TGTGCCAGTAGTGTTCTAGCGGTGGAAAGCTCCTACGAGCAGTACTTC. Translated, it gives CASSVLAVESSYEQYF.

V is TRBV20-1 and J is TRBJ1-6, with 9 bases identical to TRBD1. Per germline, CDR1 DFQATT and CDR2 SNEGSKA (reference sequence). The CDR3 totals 14 residues. V shed 3 bases, J shed 7 bases, and the junction held 4 bases outside the gene matches. The CDR3 region is CSARGTGRNSPLHF. The CDR3 DNA sequence: TGCAGTGCTAGGGGGACAGGGAGGAATTCACCCCTCCACTTT.

At least ten counts were recorded for this clonotype. The chain links TRBV29-1 to TRBJ2-3, with 7 bases aligning to TRBD2. The CDR3 consists of 15 residues. Germline V CDR1 and CDR2: SQVTM, ANQGSEA. V lost 6 bases, J lost 6 bases, and 15 bases stayed unmatched. The CDR3 reads CSVGGASGGSDTQYF. The CDR3 nucleotides read TGCAGCGTCGGAGGGGCTAGCGGCGGATCCGATACGCAGTATTTT.

This clonotype was found many times. The chain uses TRBV24-1 and TRBJ2-1; TRBD2 matches 7 bases. Looked up from germline, CDR1 is KGHDR and CDR2 is SFDVKD. This CDR3 is built from 14 residues. J gave up 3 bases and V 12 bases, and 10 bases lay outside the gene matches. The CDR3 loop is CAAQRPSGYNEQFF. The CDR3 DNA reads TGTGCCGCCCAGAGGCCTAGCGGCTACAATGAGCAGTTCTTC.

The CDR3 loop is CASSLEGSGGAYSYNEQFF. CDR3 nucleotide sequence: TGTGCCAGCAGCTTAGAGGGCAGCGGGGGGGCTTATTCCTACAATGAGCAGTTCTTC. This chain joins TRBV7-8 and TRBJ2-1, with 10 bases lining up with TRBD2. The CDR3 length is 19 residues. The V gene end was trimmed by 1 base and the J gene end by 1 base; junction bases not matched to a gene: 10. Per the germline V gene, CDR1 is SGHVS and CDR2 is FQNEAQ.